Described below is a single T cell receptor beta chain sequence and its context. The target of this receptor is not known. Nothing much larger sits one base from this clone, and base qualities are not available. Germline trimming amounts to 8 bases on V and 4 bases on J, with 4 as the count of junction bases outside the gene matches. From the cysteine through the phenylalanine, the CDR3 covers 14 amino acids. Solely the CDR3 DNA is kept, with 42 bases framed from the first base. From the germline V gene, CDR1 is SNHLY and CDR2 is FYNNEI. The data derive from a study of blood T cell repertoires in COVID-19 (dated by TCRdb to 2019 to 2021). Context from the whole study: The collaborator samples originated in the United States, Italy and Spain and spanned the acute and convalescent phases of COVID-19. The prospective study material was composed of cDNA or gDNA derived from T cells, B-cell-depleted T cells, or PBMCs. The dataset comprised deeply sampled blood TCRbeta repertoires from subjects exposed to, actively infected with, or recovered from COVID-19. The repertoires were released in a freely available public database meant as a resource for research on the immune response to SARS-CoV-2. Samples were obtained from the ongoing ImmuneRACE study (first 160 participants) and from 1,254 subjects provided by 6 global collaborators. The sample metadata nearly always contained a de-identified subject ID, COVID-19 status, age in years and sex. Where available, HLA class I and class II types were taken from metadata supplied by the sample provider and were not determined by assay-based typing.

TCRbeta CDR3 regions were amplified from genomic DNA by means of the immunoSEQ Assay, a bias-controlled multiplex PCR. In the source study's methods: Nucleated cell counts per sample were estimated from amplification of reference gene primers within the assay. To quantify the absolute abundance of each unique TCRbeta CDR3 rearrangement, sequence reads were collapsed and filtered. For each sample, productive Simpson clonality was calculated by taking the square root of Simpson's diversity index across productive rearrangements. TCRdb carries this immuneACCESS record with in-frame sequences only. Its versions omit some clonotypes, under half of them owing to an unresolved V gene in the studies checked, with the rest unexplained. D and trimming come from the DNA, and the V and J calls and clone size come from that table. This sample gives about 150,000 clones in total; approximately 80% of them show up just once. The top ten hold roughly 2.2% of the sample.

The collaborating institutions used their own protocols to collect whole blood in K2EDTA tubes. For TCRbeta analysis, collaborators shipped samples in one of three forms: frozen whole blood, isolated PBMCs, or DNA extracted from either of those sample types. General findings and caveats noted by the study authors: Clinical and demographic metadata were provided uncurated, with the amount varying by source and participant.

Sequenced: peripheral blood. The receptor was derived from a man aged 70 or older with acute or convalescent COVID-19. Here the chain combines TRBV2 and TRBJ2-2; 10 bases in the junction line up with TRBD1. In nucleotide form, the sequence is TGTGCCAGCTACCGGGACAGGGGCACCGGGGAGCTGTTTTTT. Its protein product is CASYRDRGTGELFF.